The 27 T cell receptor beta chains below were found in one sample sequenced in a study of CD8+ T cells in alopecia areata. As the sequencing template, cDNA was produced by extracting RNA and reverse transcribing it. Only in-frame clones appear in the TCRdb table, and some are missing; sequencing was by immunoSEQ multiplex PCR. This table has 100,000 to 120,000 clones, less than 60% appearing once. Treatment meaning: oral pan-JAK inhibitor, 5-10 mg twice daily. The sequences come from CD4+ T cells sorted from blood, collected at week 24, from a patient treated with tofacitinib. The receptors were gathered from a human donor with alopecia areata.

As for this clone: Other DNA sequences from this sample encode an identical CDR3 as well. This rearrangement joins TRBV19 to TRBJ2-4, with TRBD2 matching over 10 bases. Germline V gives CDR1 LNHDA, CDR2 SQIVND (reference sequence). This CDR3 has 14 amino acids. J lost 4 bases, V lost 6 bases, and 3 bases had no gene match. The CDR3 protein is CASSSAGGKNIQYF. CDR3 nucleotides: TGTGCCAGTAGCTCAGCGGGGGGGAAAAACATTCAGTACTTC.

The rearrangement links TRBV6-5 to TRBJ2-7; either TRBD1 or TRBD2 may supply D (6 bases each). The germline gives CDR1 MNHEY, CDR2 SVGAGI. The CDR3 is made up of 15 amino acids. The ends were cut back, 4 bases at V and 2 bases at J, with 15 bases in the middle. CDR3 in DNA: TGTGCCAGCAGTTCCTTGGGGGGCAGGCCCTACGAGCAGTACTTC. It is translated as CASSSLGGRPYEQYF.

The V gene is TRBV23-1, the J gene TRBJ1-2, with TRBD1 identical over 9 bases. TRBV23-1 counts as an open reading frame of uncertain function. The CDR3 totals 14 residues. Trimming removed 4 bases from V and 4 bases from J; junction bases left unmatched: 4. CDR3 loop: CASSPRDRVYGYTF. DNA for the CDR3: TGCGCCAGCAGTCCCCGGGACAGGGTCTATGGCTACACCTTC.

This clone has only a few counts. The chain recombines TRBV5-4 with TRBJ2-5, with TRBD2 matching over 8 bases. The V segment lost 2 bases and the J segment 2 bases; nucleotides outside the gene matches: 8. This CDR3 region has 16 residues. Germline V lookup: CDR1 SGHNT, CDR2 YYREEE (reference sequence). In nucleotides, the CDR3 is TGTGCCAGCAGCTTACGAGCGGGGGTACCGCAAGAGACCCAGTACTTC. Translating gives CASSLRAGVPQETQYF.

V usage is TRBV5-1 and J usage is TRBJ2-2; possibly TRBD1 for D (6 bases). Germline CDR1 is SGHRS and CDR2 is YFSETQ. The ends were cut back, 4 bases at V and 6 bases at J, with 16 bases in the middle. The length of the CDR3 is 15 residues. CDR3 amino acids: CASSPRQVSAGELFF. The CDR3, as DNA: TGCGCCAGCAGCCCGAGACAGGTATCGGCCGGGGAGCTGTTTTTT.

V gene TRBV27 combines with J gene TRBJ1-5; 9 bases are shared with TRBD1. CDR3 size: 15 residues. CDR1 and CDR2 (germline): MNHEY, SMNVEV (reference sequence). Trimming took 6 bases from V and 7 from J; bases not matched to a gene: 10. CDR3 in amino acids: CASSLKQGAWQPQHF. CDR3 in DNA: TGTGCCAGCAGCCTCAAACAGGGGGCCTGGCAGCCCCAGCATTTT.

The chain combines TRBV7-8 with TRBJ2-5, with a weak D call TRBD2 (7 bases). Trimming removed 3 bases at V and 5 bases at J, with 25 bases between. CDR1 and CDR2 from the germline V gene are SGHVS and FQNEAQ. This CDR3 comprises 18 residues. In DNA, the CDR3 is TGTGCCAGCAGCTTGTCCTTCGAGGGGGGGCGTTGGGCCGAGACCCAGTACTTC. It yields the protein CASSLSFEGGRWAETQYF.

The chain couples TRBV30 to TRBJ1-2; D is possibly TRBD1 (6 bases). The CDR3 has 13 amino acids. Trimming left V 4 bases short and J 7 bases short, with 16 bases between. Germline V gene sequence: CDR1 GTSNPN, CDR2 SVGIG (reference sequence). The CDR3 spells CAWNSGQFGGYTF. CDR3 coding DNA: TGTGCCTGGAACTCAGGACAGTTTGGTGGCTACACCTTC.

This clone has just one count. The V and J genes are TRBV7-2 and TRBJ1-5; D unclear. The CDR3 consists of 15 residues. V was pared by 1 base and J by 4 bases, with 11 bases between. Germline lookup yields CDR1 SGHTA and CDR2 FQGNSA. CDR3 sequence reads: CASSLVSPGNQPQHF. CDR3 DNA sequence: TGTGCCAGCAGCTTAGTCAGCCCAGGAAATCAGCCCCAGCATTTT.

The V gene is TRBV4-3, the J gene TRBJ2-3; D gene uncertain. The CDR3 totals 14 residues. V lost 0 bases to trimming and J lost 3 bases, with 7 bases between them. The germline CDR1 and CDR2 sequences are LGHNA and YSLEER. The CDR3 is CASSQDTKTDTQYF. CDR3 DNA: TGCGCCAGCAGCCAAGATACTAAAACAGATACGCAGTATTTT.

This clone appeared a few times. The chain's CDR3 is CASSQPAGGQETQYF. CDR3 coding DNA: TGTGCCAGCAGCCAGCCGGCGGGGGGGCAAGAGACCCAGTACTTC. The genes are TRBV7-2 and TRBJ2-5, with TRBD2 matching over 9 bases. Trimming took 5 bases from V and 2 from J; bases not matched to a gene: 6. The germline gives CDR1 SGHTA, CDR2 FQGNSA. The length of the CDR3 is 15 residues.

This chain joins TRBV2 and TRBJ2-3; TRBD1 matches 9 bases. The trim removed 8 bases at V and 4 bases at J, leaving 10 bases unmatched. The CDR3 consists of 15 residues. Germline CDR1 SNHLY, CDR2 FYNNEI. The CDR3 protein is CASSPGQGGSDTQYF. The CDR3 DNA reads TGTGCCAGCTCCCCGGGACAGGGAGGATCAGATACGCAGTATTTT.

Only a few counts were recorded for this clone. Here the CDR3 DNA reads TGTGCCAGCAGTGAACCCCAGGGGTATGAAAAACTGTTTTTT. It encodes CASSEPQGYEKLFF. This chain joins TRBV6-1 and TRBJ1-4; TRBD1 might be the D (6 bases). Trimming removed 2 bases at V and 6 bases at J, with 10 bases between. Germline V lookup: CDR1 MNHNS, CDR2 SASEGT. CDR3 length equals 14 residues.

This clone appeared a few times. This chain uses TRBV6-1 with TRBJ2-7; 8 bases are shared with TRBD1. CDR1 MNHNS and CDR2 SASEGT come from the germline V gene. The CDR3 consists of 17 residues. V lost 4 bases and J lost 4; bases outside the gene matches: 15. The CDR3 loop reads CASSASSAGGPPYEQYF. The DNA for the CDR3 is TGTGCCAGCAGTGCTTCATCTGCAGGGGGCCCGCCATACGAGCAGTACTTC.

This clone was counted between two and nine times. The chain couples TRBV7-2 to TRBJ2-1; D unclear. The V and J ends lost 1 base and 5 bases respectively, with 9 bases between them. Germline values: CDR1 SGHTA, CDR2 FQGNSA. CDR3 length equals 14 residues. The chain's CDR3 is CASSLEARNNEQFF. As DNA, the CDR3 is TGTGCCAGCAGCTTAGAGGCCAGAAACAATGAGCAGTTCTTC.

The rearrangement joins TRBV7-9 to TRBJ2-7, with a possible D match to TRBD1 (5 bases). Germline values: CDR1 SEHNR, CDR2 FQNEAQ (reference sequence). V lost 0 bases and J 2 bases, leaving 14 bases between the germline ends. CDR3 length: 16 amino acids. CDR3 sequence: CASSLAIGVPPYEQYF. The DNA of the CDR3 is TGTGCCAGCAGCTTAGCGATAGGGGTTCCCCCCTACGAGCAGTACTTC.

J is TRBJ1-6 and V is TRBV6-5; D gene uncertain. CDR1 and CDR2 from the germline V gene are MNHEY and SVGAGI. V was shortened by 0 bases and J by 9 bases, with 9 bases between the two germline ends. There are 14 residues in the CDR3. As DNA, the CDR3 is TGTGCCAGCAGTTACTCAGGGCTCGGTTCACCCCTCCACTTT. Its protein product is CASSYSGLGSPLHF.

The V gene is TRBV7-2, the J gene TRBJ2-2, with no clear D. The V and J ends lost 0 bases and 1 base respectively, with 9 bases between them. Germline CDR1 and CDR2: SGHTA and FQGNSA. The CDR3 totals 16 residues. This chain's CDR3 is CASSLASGLNTGELFF. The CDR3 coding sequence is TGTGCCAGCAGCTTAGCTTCAGGCCTGAACACCGGGGAGCTGTTTTTT.

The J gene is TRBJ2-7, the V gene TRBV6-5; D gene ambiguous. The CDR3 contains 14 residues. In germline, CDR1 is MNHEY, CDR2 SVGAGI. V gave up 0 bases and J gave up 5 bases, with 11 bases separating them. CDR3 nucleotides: TGTGCCAGCAGTTACTCGAGCTGGATCCACGAGCAGTACTTC. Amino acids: CASSYSSWIHEQYF.

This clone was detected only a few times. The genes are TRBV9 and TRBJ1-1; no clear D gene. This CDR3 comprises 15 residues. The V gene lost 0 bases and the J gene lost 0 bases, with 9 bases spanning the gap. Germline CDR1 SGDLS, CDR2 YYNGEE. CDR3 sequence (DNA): TGTGCCAGCAGCGTAGGCGGGGATCTGAACACTGAAGCTTTCTTT. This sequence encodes CASSVGGDLNTEAFF.

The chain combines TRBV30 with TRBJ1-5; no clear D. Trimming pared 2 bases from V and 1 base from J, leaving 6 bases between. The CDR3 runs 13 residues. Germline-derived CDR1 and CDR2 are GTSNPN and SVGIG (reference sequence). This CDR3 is CAWSRRSNQPQHF. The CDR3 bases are TGTGCCTGGAGTAGACGGAGCAATCAGCCCCAGCATTTT. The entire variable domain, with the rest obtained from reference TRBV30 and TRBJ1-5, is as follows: SQTIHQWPATLVQPVGSPLSLECTVEGTSNPNLYWYRQAAGRGLQLLFYSVGIGQISSEVPQNLSASRPQDRQFILSSKKLLLSDSGFYLCAWSRRSNQPQHFGDGTRLSIL.

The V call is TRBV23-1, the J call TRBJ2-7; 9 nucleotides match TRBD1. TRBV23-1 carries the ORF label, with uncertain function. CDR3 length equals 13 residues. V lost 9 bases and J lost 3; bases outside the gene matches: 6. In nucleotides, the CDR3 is TGCGCCAGTATCCGACAGGGGGTCTACGAGCAGTACTTC. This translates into CASIRQGVYEQYF.

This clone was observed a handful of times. Here the CDR3 DNA reads TGCAGCGTTGAATCCGGGGATACGCAGTATTTT. This translates into CSVESGDTQYF. The V and J genes are TRBV29-1 and TRBJ2-3, with unresolved D. Germline V CDR1 and CDR2: SQVTM, ANQGSEA. The CDR3 runs 11 residues. Deletions cut 2 bases from V and 6 bases from J, with 6 bases between.

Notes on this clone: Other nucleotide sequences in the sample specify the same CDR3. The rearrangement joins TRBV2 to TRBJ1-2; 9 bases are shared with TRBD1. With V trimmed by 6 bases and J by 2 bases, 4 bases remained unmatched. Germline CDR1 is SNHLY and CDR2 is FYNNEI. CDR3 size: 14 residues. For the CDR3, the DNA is TGTGCCAGCAGCGGGGGGACAGGGAACTATGGCTACACCTTC. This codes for CASSGGTGNYGYTF.

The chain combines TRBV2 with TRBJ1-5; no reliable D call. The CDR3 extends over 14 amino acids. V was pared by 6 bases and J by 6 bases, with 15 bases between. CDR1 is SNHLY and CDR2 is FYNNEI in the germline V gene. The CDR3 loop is CASRSGILGQPQHF. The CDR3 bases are TGTGCCAGCAGGTCAGGAATATTGGGTCAGCCCCAGCATTTT. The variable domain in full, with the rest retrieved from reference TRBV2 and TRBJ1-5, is EPEVTQTPSHQVTQMGQEVILRCVPISNHLYFYWYRQILGQKVEFLVSFYNNEISEKSEIFDDQFSVERPDGSNFTLKIRSTKLEDSAMYFCASRSGILGQPQHFGDGTRLSIL.

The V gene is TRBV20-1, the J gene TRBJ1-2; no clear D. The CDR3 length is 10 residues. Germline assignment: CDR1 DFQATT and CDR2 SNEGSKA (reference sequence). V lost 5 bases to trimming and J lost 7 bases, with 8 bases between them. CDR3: CSAETLGYTF. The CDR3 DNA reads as TGCAGTGCTGAAACCCTTGGCTACACCTTC.

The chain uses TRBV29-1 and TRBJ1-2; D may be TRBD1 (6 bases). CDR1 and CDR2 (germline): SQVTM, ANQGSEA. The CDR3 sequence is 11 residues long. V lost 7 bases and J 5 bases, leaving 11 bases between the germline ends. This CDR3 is CSGQGLYGYTF. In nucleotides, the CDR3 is TGCAGCGGGCAGGGGTTGTATGGCTACACCTTC.